One and the same sample provided the 15 T cell receptor beta chains below, sequenced in a study of shared clonotypes between healthy human individuals. As defined, naive CD8 cells were CD45RO-negative and positively selected for CCR7, with terminally differentiated effector memory CD45RA+ cells excluded. The data were produced by immunoSEQ multiplex PCR, yet TCRdb's version contains in-frame clones alone and is incomplete. The table has about 2,100,000 clones, just over 90% seen once; the top ten hold 1.5% to 2%. The material sequenced was naive CD8+ T cells from PBMCs. Receptors originate from a man in his late teens or twenties in good health. Some clones in this sample may be carry-over from other donors' samples.

The V call is TRBV6-1, the J call TRBJ1-3, with D unresolved. V was clipped by 1 base and J by 3 bases, with 10 bases between them. The CDR3 consists of 15 residues. CDR1 MNHNS and CDR2 SASEGT come from the germline V gene. CDR3 protein: CASSEDTASGNTIYF. CDR3 coding DNA: TGTGCCAGCAGTGAAGATACGGCAAGTGGAAACACCATATATTTT.

V usage is TRBV7-6 and J usage is TRBJ2-2, with D perhaps TRBD2 (5 bases). Germline loops: CDR1 SGHVS, CDR2 FNYEAQ. V lost 4 bases to trimming and J lost 0 bases, with 12 bases between them. There are 16 residues in the CDR3. The CDR3 sequence is CASSSLRRTNTGELFF. The CDR3 bases are TGTGCCAGCAGCTCCCTTAGGAGGACGAACACCGGGGAGCTGTTTTTT.

This chain links TRBV27 with TRBJ2-6; D not resolved. V was pared by 3 bases and J by 0 bases, with 9 bases between. This CDR3 is 16 amino acids long. Germline CDR1 and CDR2: MNHEY and SMNVEV (reference sequence). CDR3 amino acids: CASSFRQLSGANVLTF. The CDR3 nucleotides read TGTGCCAGCAGTTTTAGGCAGCTCTCTGGGGCCAACGTCCTGACTTTC.

This clone showed up just a few times. This specimen includes other DNA sequences encoding the same CDR3. The V gene is TRBV9, the J gene TRBJ1-4, with 8 bases fitting TRBD1. Germline CDR1 SGDLS, CDR2 YYNGEE. After removal of 4 bases from V and 7 bases from J, the junction contained 6 bases not matched to a gene. This CDR3 comprises 14 residues. The CDR3 spells CASSPGGAGEKLFF. Written as DNA, the CDR3 is TGTGCCAGCAGCCCAGGGGGCGCGGGTGAAAAACTGTTTTTT.

This chain links TRBV9 with TRBJ2-7; D may be TRBD1 or TRBD2 (5 bases each). This CDR3 spans 15 amino acids. Germline CDR1 SGDLS, CDR2 YYNGEE. V lost 1 base, J lost 5 bases, and 16 bases lay in between. CDR3 DNA sequence: TGTGCCAGCAGCGTATATGGGGGAAGGGCCGACGAGCAGTACTTC. Translated, it gives CASSVYGGRADEQYF.

This chain links TRBV27 with TRBJ1-5, with 12 bases that match TRBD1. Germline CDR1 MNHEY, CDR2 SMNVEV (reference sequence). The V gene end was trimmed by 5 bases and the J gene end by 2 bases; junction bases not matched to a gene: 7. CDR3 length: 17 residues. This CDR3 is CASSLGTGGAGNQPQHF. The CDR3 DNA follows: TGTGCCAGCAGTCTAGGGACAGGGGGCGCGGGCAATCAGCCCCAGCATTTT.

The chain carries TRBV9 and TRBJ1-5; TRBD1 agrees at 7 bases. The CDR3 consists of 12 residues. CDR1 and CDR2 (germline): SGDLS, YYNGEE. V dropped 8 bases and J dropped 3; count of bases not matched to a gene: 2. The CDR3 loop reads CASGQVNQPQHF. Written as DNA, the CDR3 is TGTGCCAGTGGACAGGTCAATCAGCCCCAGCATTTT.

This chain links TRBV5-1 with TRBJ1-2, with 8 positions matching TRBD1. The CDR3 loop spans 15 amino acids. After removal of 3 bases from V and 4 bases from J, the junction contained 8 bases not matched to a gene. Germline loops: CDR1 SGHRS, CDR2 YFSETQ. CDR3 region: CASSSRPDRGYGYTF. The DNA of the CDR3 is TGCGCCAGCAGCTCCCGGCCAGACAGGGGCTATGGCTACACCTTC.

The V gene is TRBV6-1, the J gene TRBJ1-2; D ambiguous. V was shortened by 3 bases and J by 1 base, with 6 bases between the two germline ends. The CDR3 consists of 13 residues. From germline, CDR1 is MNHNS and CDR2 SASEGT. DNA for the CDR3: TGTGCCAGCAGTGAGTGGGTTAACTATGGCTACACCTTC. As protein: CASSEWVNYGYTF.

This sequence joins TRBV19 and TRBJ2-1; a weak D match, TRBD2 (6 bases). The germline V and J ends were trimmed by 6 bases and 4 bases, with 10 bases remaining between them. The germline CDR1 and CDR2 sequences are LNHDA and SQIVND (reference sequence). CDR3 length: 13 amino acids. CDR3 DNA: TGTGCCAGTAGCCCGACTAGATACAATGAGCAGTTCTTC. This translates into CASSPTRYNEQFF.

The chain joins TRBV5-1 to TRBJ1-1; tentatively, D is TRBD1 (5 bases). The germline CDR1 and CDR2 sequences are SGHRS and YFSETQ. V was cut by 1 base and J by 8 bases, with 12 bases left in between. CDR3 length: 13 residues. In DNA, the CDR3 is TGCGCCAGCAGCTTGACAGGAGCTCAAGAAGCTTTCTTT. Translated, it gives CASSLTGAQEAFF.

On this clone: Other DNA sequences in this sample translate to the same CDR3. This rearrangement joins TRBV19 to TRBJ2-7, with D perhaps given as TRBD1 or TRBD2 (5 bases each). This CDR3 comprises 14 residues. CDR1 and CDR2 (germline): LNHDA, SQIVND (reference sequence). V was trimmed by 3 bases and J by 2 bases, leaving 11 bases between them. This chain's CDR3 is CASSMGRGPYEQYF. The CDR3, as DNA: TGTGCCAGTAGTATGGGAAGGGGACCCTACGAGCAGTACTTC.

The rearrangement uses TRBV7-9 and TRBJ2-3, with D unclear. CDR3 size: 16 residues. CDR1 SEHNR and CDR2 FQNEAQ come from the germline V gene (reference sequence). Trimming pared 5 bases from V and 0 bases from J, leaving 15 bases between. CDR3 sequence (DNA): TGTGCCAGCAGCCCGAACTCATGGAAGAGCACAGATACGCAGTATTTT. It is translated as CASSPNSWKSTDTQYF.

J is TRBJ1-1 and V is TRBV28; no clear D gene. V lost 2 bases and J lost 8, with 9 bases in between. The V gene's germline CDR1 is MDHEN and CDR2 SYDVKM. The CDR3 spans 12 residues. CDR3 bases: TGTGCCAGCAGTTTAGGGCAGATAGAAGCTTTCTTT. Residues: CASSLGQIEAFF. The variable domain in full, completed from reference TRBV28 and TRBJ1-1, reads DVKVTQSSRYLVKRTGEKVFLECVQDMDHENMFWYRQDPGLGLRLIYFSYDVKMKEKGDIPEGYSVSREKKERFSLILESASTNQTSMYLCASSLGQIEAFFGQGTRLTVV.

V usage is TRBV7-9 and J usage is TRBJ2-2; the D call may be TRBD1 or TRBD2 (5 bases each). This CDR3 has 15 amino acids. Germline-derived CDR1 and CDR2 are SEHNR and FQNEAQ (reference sequence). Trimming removed 5 bases from V and 2 bases from J, with 12 bases in between. CDR3 DNA: TGTGCCAGCAGCCAAAGGGACCCAAACACCGGGGAGCTGTTTTTT. It yields the protein CASSQRDPNTGELFF.